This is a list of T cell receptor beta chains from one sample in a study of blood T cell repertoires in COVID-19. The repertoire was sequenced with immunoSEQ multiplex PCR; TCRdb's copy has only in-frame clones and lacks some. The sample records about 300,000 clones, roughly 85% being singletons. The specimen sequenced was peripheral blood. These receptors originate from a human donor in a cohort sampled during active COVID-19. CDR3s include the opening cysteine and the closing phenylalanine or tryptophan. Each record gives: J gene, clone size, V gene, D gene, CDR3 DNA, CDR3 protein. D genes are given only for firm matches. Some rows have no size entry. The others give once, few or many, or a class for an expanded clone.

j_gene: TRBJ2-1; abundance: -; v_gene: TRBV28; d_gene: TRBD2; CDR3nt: TGTGCCAGCGCGAGGACTAGCTGGGCCCGGGGGGGTGAGCAGTTCTTC; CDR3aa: CASARTSWARGGEQFF
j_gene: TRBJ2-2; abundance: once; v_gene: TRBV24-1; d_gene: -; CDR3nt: TGTGCCACCAAAGGCGGGATTCGGGTCATATCTGACACCGGGGAGCTGTTTTTT; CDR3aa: CATKGGIRVISDTGELFF
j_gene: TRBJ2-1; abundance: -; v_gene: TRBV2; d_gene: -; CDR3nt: TGTGCCAGCAGTGAAAGGGGTGGGATCTATGAGCAGTTCTTC; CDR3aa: CASSERGGIYEQFF
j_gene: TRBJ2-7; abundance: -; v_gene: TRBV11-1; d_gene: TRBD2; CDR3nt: TGTGCCAGCAGCTTAAGGCGGGAGGGACACGAGCAGTACTTC; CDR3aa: CASSLRREGHEQYF
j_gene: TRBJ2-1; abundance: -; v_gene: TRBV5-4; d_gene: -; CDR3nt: TGTGCCAGCAGCGGCGGGACAGTGAACAATGAGCAGTTCTTC; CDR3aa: CASSGGTVNNEQFF
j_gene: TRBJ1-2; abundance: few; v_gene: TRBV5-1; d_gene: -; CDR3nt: TGCGCCAGCAGCTTGGTAGGAGGCGACTATGGCTACACCTTC; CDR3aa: CASSLVGGDYGYTF
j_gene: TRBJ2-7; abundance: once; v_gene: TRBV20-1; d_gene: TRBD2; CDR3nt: TGCAGTGCTAGTGTCGCGGGGGGACACGAGCAGTACTTC; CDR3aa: CSASVAGGHEQYF
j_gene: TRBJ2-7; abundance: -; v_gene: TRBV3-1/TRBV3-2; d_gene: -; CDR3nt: TGTGCCAGCAGCCTTTCCAGGGTGGGCTCCTACGAGCAGTACTTC; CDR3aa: CASSLSRVGSYEQYF
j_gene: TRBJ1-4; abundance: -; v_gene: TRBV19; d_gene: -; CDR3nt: TGTGCCAGTAGTATAGGAGGGCCTGGGACTAATGAAAAACTGTTTTTT; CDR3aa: CASSIGGPGTNEKLFF
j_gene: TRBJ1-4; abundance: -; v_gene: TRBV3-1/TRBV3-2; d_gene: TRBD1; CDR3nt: TGTGCCAGCAGCCTCCGACAGGGTGGAAGGAATGAAAAACTGTTTTTT; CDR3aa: CASSLRQGGRNEKLFF
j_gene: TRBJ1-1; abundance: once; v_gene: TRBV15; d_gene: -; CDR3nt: TGTGCCACCAGCAGAGTGACAGGACATAACACTGAAGCTTTCTTT; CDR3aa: CATSRVTGHNTEAFF
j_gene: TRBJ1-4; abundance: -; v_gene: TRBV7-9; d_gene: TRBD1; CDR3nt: TGTGCCAGCAGCAGGACAGGGACAGGGGAAAAACTGTTTTTT; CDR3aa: CASSRTGTGEKLFF
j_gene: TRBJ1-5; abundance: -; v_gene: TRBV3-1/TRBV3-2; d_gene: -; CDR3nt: TGTGCCAGCAGCCAAGCGGGACAATATCAGCCCCAGCATTTT; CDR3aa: CASSQAGQYQPQHF
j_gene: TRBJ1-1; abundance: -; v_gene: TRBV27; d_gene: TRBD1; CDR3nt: TGTGCCAGCAGTTTCCAACAGGGGAAAGCTTTCTTT; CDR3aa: CASSFQQGKAFF
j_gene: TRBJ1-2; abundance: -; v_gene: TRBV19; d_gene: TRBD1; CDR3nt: TGTGCCAGCCATAACGCGGACAGGGGGCACTATGGCTACACCTTC; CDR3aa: CASHNADRGHYGYTF
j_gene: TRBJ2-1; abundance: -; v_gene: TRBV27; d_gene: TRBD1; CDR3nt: TGTGCCACTAAGGACAGGGCGGTTTACAATGAGCAGTTCTTC; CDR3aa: CATKDRAVYNEQFF
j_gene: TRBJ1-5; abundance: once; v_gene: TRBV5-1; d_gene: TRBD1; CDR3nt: TGCGCCAGCAGCCCCGGGACAGCTAATCAGCCCCAGCATTTT; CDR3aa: CASSPGTANQPQHF
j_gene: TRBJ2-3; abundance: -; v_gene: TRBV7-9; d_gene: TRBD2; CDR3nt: TGTGCCAGCAGTTCCAGACTAGCGGGAGCAGATACGCAGTATTTT; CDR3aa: CASSSRLAGADTQYF
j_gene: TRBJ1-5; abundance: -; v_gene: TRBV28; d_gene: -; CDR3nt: TGTGCCAGCAGTTTGTGGCAGAATCAGCCCCAGCATTTT; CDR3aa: CASSLWQNQPQHF
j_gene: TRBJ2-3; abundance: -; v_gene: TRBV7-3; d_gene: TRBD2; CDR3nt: TGTGCCAGCAGCCAAACCTATAGCGGGGGGAGCACAGATACGCAGTATTTT; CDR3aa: CASSQTYSGGSTDTQYF
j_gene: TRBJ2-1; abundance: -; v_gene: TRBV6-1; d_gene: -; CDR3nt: TGTGCCAGCAGTGAACTCTATGAGCAGTTCTTC; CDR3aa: CASSELYEQFF
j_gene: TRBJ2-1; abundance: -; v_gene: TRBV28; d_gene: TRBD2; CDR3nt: TGTGCCAGCAGTTTATGGGGCGGGGGGTACAATGAGCAGTTCTTC; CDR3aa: CASSLWGGGYNEQFF
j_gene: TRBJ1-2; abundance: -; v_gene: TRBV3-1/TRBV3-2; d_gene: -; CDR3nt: TGTGCCAGCAGCCAAGTGGCAAACTATGGCTACACCTTC; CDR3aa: CASSQVANYGYTF
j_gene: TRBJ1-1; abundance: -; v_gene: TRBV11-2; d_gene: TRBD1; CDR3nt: TGTGCCAGCAGGAGGGACAGGGTGAACACTGAAGCTTTCTTT; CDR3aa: CASRRDRVNTEAFF
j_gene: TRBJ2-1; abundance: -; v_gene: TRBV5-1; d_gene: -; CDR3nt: TGCGCCAGCAGCTTGGTGGAGCCCGAAACGAAGTTCTTC; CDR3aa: CASSLVEPETKFF
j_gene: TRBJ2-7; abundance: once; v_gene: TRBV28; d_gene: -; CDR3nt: TGTGCCAGCAGGTTTATAATAGGACGCAACTCAGGGGAGCAGTACTTC; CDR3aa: CASRFIIGRNSGEQYF
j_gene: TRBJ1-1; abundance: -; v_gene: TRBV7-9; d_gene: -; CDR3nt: TGTGCCAGCAGCTTAAGAGGGATCGATAGGGCTTTCTTT; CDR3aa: CASSLRGIDRAFF
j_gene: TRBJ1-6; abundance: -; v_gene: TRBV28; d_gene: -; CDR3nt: TGTGCCAGCAGCTCAACAAGATCACCCCTCCACTTT; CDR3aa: CASSSTRSPLHF
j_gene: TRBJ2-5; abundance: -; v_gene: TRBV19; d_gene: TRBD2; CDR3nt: TGTGCCAGTAGTCTTAAGACTAGCGGGAATCAGGAGACCCAGTACTTC; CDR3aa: CASSLKTSGNQETQYF
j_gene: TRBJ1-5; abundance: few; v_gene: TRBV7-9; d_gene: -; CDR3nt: TGTGCCAGCAGCGCGACAGGTTCACGCAATCAGCCCCAGCATTTT; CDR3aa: CASSATGSRNQPQHF
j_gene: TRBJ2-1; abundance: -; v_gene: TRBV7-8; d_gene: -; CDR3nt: TGTGCCAGCAGCTTGAGGGAGGATCCCTACAATGAGCAGTTCTTC; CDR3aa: CASSLREDPYNEQFF
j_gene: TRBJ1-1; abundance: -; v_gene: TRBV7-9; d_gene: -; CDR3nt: TGTGCCAGCAGCTTAGAGGTGGAGGCGACTGAAGCTTTCTTT; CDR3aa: CASSLEVEATEAFF
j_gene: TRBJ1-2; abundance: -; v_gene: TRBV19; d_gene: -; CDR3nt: TGTGCCAGTAGTATCCAGGGGCCGGTCTATGGCTACACCTTC; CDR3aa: CASSIQGPVYGYTF
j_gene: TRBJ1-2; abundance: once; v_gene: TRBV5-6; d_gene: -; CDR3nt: TGTGCCAGCAGGCCTAGGGGGGGCTTGGACTATGGCTACACCTTC; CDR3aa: CASRPRGGLDYGYTF
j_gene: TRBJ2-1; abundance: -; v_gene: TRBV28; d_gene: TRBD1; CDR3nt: TGTGCCAGCAGTCCGAAGCAGGGACAGGGGGCATATGAGCAGTTCTTC; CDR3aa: CASSPKQGQGAYEQFF
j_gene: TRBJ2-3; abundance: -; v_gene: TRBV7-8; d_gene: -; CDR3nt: TGTGCCAGCAGCCCGAGCAGGGGAGGGGGCACAGATACGCAGTATTTT; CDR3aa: CASSPSRGGGTDTQYF
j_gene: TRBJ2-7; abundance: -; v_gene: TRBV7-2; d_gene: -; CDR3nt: TGTGCCAGCAGCTTGATGAGGGATGGGGAGCAGTACTTC; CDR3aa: CASSLMRDGEQYF
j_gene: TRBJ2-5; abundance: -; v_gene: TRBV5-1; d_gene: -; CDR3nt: TGCGCCAGCAGCTTGGGACTGTCCGGCCAAGAGACCCAGTACTTC; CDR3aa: CASSLGLSGQETQYF
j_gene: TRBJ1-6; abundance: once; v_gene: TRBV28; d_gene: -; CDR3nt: TGTGCCACTATTGACAGACGAGGTCTGGCTTCACCCCTCCACTTT; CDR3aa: CATIDRRGLASPLHF
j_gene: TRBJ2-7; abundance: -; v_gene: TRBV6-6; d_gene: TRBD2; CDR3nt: TGTGCCAGCAGTCGTCCCACAGCGGGAGTTCCTTACGAGCAGTACTTC; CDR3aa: CASSRPTAGVPYEQYF
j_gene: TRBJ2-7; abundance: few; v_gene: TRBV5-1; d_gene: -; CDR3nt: TGCGCCAGCAGCCCGACAGCGCTGAGCTCCTACGAGCAGTACTTC; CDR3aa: CASSPTALSSYEQYF
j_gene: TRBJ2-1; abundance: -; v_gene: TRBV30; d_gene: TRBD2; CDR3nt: TGTGCCTGGACTAGCGGGAGGTACAATGAGCAGTTCTTC; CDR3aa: CAWTSGRYNEQFF
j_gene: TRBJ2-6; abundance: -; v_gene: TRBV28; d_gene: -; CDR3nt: TGTGCCAGCAGCCCCCCGTACTCTGGGGCCAACGTCCTGACTTTC; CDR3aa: CASSPPYSGANVLTF